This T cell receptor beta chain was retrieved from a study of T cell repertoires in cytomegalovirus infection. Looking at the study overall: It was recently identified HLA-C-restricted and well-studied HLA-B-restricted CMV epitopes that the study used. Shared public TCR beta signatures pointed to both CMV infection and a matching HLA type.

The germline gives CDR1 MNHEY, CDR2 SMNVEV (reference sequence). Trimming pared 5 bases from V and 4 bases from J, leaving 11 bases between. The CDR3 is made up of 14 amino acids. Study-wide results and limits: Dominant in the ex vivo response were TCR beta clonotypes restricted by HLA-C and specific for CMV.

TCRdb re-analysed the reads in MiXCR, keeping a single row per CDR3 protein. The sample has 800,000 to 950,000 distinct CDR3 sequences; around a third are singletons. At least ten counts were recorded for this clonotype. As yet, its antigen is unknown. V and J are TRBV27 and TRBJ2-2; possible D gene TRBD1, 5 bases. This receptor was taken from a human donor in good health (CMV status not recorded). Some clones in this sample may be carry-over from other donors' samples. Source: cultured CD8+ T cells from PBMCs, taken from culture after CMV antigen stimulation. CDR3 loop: CASSLPGLTGELFF. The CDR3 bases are TGTGCCAGCAGTCTACCAGGGCTCACCGGGGAGCTGTTTTTT.